This T cell receptor (beta chain) was found in a study of metastatic and nonmetastatic thyroid tumors. At the level of the study: Repertoires from blood and tumor or nodule tissue of malignant and benign thyroid patients were compared.

Thyroid surgery took place with no prior treatment in any patient. Source study methods: CDR3 differences across clinicopathological groups were used to build a distant-metastasis classifier for papillary thyroid cancer. TCRdb re-called the PCR reads via MiXCR. TCRdb, not the original authors, processed these V and J calls. The sample has approximately 38,000 clones; roughly 27% are singletons. Looked up from germline, CDR1 is SGHTA and CDR2 is FQGTGA. Trimming cost V 8 bases and J 5 bases; bases outside gene matches: 10. The CDR3 contains 14 residues. Overall study findings and caveats: Reports indicated that malignant thyroid tumors showed significantly higher TCR beta diversity than benign nodules did, in blood and tumor.

The sample holds many counts of this clone. Antigen unknown. The genes are TRBV7-3 and TRBJ2-3, with 7 bases that match TRBD2. Specimen: blood. This sequence was found in a female donor with papillary thyroid cancer or a benign thyroid nodule (not recorded which). Some clones in this sample may be carry-over from other donors' samples. The chain's CDR3 is CASGPGGGKDTQYF. The CDR3 nucleotides are TGTGCCAGCGGCCCGGGAGGCGGGAAAGATACGCAGTATTTT.